This T cell receptor (beta chain) was captured by sequencing in a study of Tregs in tolerant kidney transplant recipients. Across the whole study: Related graft donors supplied nonmyeloablative bone marrow transplants, and mixed chimerism was transient. Study-wide results and limits: Tolerant patients' donor-specific Tregs expanded beyond overall Tregs, suggesting antigen-driven growth.

The germline CDR1 and CDR2 sequences are MNHNS and SASEGT. Trimming removed 2 bases from V and 5 bases from J; junction bases left unmatched: 2. The length of the CDR3 is 14 residues. Unstimulated Tregs (CD4+CD25+CD127-) and CD4+CD25- non-Tregs were sorted from PBMCs. About this clone itself: Its specificity is not known. The CDR3 is cut off 3 residues early in the read; its end comes from the germline J gene.

Assay: immunoSEQ multiplex PCR; the TCRdb copy retains only in-frame clones and omits some. Its clone listing holds around 48,000 clones. The specimen comprised CD4+ T cells from blood, sampled before the transplant. The J gene is TRBJ1-5, the V gene TRBV6-1, with 8 bases lining up with TRBD1. The TCR originated in a human donor who received a combined kidney and bone marrow transplant. Incomplete CDR3 DNA: TGTGCCAGCAGTGAATCAGGGGGCGATCAGCCC. Its translation is CASSESGGDQP. The whole CDR3 region reads CASSESGGDQPQHF.